The clone carrying this T cell receptor (beta chain) was observed once. The antigen remains undetermined. The source of the sample is a study of cytomegalovirus exposure and HLA in healthy donors. The study, taken as a whole, reports: Segments of the TCR beta V type were, in most cases, productive about 87% or about 30% of the time in an earlier analysis. The later analysis indicated that the majority of CMV-associated TCR beta chains appeared HLA-restricted.

It was with 60 Vbeta and 13 Jbeta primers that the PCR ran. Measured with immunoSEQ multiplex PCR; TCRdb has only the in-frame clones, and not every one. The table shows under 200,000 clones, with roughly 73% occurring only once. Germline V gene data show CDR1 as MGHRA and CDR2 as YSYEKL. V gave up 4 bases and J gave up 4 bases, with 11 bases separating them. The CDR3 totals 14 residues. Sequencing used PBMCs. The chain joins TRBV4-1 to TRBJ2-1, with D tentatively TRBD2 (6 bases). The TCR was taken from a male donor in good health and CMV-seronegative. The CDR3: CASSLAGGYNEQFF. CDR3 bases: TGCGCCAGCAGCCTTGCCGGGGGTTACAATGAGCAGTTCTTC.